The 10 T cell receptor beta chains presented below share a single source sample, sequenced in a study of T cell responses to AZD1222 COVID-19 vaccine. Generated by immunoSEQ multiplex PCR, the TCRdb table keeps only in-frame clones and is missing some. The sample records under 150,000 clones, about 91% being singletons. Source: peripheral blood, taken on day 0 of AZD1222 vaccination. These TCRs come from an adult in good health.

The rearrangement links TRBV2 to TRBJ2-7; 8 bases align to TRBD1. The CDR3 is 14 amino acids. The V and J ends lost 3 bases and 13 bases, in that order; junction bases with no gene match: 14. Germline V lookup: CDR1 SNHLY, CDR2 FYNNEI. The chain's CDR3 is CASSELDRGSRVYF. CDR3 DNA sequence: TGTGCCAGCAGTGAGCTCGACAGGGGATCGAGGGTATACTTC.

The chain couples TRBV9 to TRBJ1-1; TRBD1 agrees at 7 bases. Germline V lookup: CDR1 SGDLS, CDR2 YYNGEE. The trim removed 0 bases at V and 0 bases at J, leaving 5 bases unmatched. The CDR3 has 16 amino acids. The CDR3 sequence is CASSVVPGGMNTEAFF. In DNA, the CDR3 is TGTGCCAGCAGCGTAGTTCCAGGGGGAATGAACACTGAAGCTTTCTTT.

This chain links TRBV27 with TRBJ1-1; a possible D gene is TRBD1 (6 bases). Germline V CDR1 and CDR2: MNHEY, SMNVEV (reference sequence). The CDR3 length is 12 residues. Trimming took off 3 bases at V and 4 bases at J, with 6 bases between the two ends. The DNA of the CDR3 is TGTGCCAGCAGTTTCAGGGGCACTGAAGCTTTCTTT. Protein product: CASSFRGTEAFF.

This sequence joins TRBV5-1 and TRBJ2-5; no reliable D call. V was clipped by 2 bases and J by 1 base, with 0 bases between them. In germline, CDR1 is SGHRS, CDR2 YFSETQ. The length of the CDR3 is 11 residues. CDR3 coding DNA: TGCGCCAGCAGCTTCCAAGAGACCCAGTACTTC. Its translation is CASSFQETQYF.

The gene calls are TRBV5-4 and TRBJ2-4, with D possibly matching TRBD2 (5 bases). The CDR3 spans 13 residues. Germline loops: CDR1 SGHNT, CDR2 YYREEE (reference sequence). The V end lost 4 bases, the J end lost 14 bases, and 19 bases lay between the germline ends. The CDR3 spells CASSPATSTAEYF. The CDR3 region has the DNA TGTGCCAGCAGCCCCGCCACTAGTACTGCTGAGTACTTC. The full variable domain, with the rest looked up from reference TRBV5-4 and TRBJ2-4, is ETGVTQSPTHLIKTRGQQVTLRCSSQSGHNTVSWYQQALGQGPQFIFQYYREEENGRGNFPPRFSGLQFPNYSSELNVNALELDDSALYLCASSPATSTAEYFGAGTRLSVL.

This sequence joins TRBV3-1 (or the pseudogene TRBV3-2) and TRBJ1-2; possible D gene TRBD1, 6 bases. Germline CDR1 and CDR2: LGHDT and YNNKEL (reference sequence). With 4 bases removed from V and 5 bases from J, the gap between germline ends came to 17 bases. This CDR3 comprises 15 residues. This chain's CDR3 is CASSPGGGGEYGYTF. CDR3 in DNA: TGTGCCAGCAGCCCGGGGGGGGGCGGAGAATATGGCTACACCTTC.

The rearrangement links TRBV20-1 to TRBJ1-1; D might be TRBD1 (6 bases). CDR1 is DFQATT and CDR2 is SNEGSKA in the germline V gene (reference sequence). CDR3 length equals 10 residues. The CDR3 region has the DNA TGCAGGGGGGCGTTAGCTGAAGCTTTCTTT. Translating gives CRGALAEAFF.

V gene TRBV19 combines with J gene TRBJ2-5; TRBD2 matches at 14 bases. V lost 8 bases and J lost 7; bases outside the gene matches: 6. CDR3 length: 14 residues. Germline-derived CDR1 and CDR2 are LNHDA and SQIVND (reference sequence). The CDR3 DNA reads TGTGCCAGTCGGGGGACTAGCGGGGGAGGGACCCAGTACTTC. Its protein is CASRGTSGGGTQYF.

CDR3 region: CASTRNSFGNEKLFF. For the CDR3, the DNA is TGTGCCAGCACCAGAAACAGCTTCGGAAATGAAAAACTGTTTTTT. The chain has TRBV2 and TRBJ1-4; D unclear. CDR1 and CDR2 from the germline V gene are SNHLY and FYNNEI. The CDR3 covers 15 residues. V was clipped by 7 bases and J by 5 bases, with 17 bases between them.

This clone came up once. The CDR3 sequence: CASSSRGFQPQHF. In DNA, the CDR3 is TGTGCCAGCAGTTCGAGGGGTTTTCAGCCCCAGCATTTT. This sequence joins TRBV27 and TRBJ1-5; tentatively, D is TRBD1 (5 bases). The CDR3 runs to 13 residues. Germline V lookup: CDR1 MNHEY, CDR2 SMNVEV (reference sequence). Trimming shortened V by 4 bases and J by 6 bases, and 10 bases separated the two germline ends.